What follows are 5 T cell receptor beta chains derived from one specimen sequenced in a study of patients and donors after allogeneic stem cell transplantation. TCRdb fed the RT-PCR reads into MiXCR, producing one record per CDR3 protein. The sample lists 400,000 to 450,000 distinct CDR3 sequences, under 20% seen once, with around 7.9% in the top ten. Sequenced: blood, either unsorted or a sorted T cell fraction (not recorded which). The receptors shown here come from a human donor who was either an allogeneic HSCT recipient or a stem cell or donor lymphocyte infusion donor (not recorded which). It is not recorded whose cells these are; they may come from a transplant donor.

The chain has TRBV2 and TRBJ2-1, with D unclear. V was shortened by 5 bases and J by 0 bases, with 11 bases between the two germline ends. CDR1 and CDR2 (germline): SNHLY, FYNNEI. The CDR3 length is 15 residues. CDR3 sequence: CASSFTTNSYNEQFF. The CDR3 DNA reads as TGTGCCAGCAGTTTTACTACGAACTCCTACAATGAGCAGTTCTTC.

The chain combines TRBV28 with TRBJ1-5; 9 bases are a match to TRBD1. Germline CDR1 and CDR2: MDHEN and SYDVKM. Trimming at V came to 2 bases and at J to 4 bases, leaving 3 bases not matched to a gene. This CDR3 has 15 amino acids. The CDR3 sequence is CASSLDRGVNQPQHF. The CDR3 nucleotides read TGTGCCAGCAGTTTAGACAGGGGGGTAAATCAGCCCCAGCATTTT.

Only a few counts were recorded for this clonotype. The rearrangement uses TRBV25-1 and TRBJ1-2; the match to TRBD1 covers 8 bases. The CDR3 extends over 15 amino acids. CDR1 and CDR2 (germline): MGHDK, SYGVNS. The V segment lost 1 base and the J segment 2 bases; nucleotides outside the gene matches: 3. CDR3 sequence reads: CASSEWTGKNYGYTF. The CDR3 bases are TGTGCCAGCAGTGAATGGACAGGGAAAAACTATGGCTACACCTTC.

V is TRBV6-5 and J is TRBJ2-1; 7 positions agree with TRBD2. Germline-derived CDR1 and CDR2 are MNHEY and SVGAGI. Unmatched junction bases numbered 2, after V lost 0 bases and J lost 0 bases. This CDR3 has 16 residues. CDR3 sequence reads: CASSYSGGSSYNEQFF. DNA for the CDR3: TGTGCCAGCAGTTACTCTGGCGGGAGCTCCTACAATGAGCAGTTCTTC.

This chain joins TRBV5-1 and TRBJ2-1; TRBD2 aligns across 11 bases. Germline lookup yields CDR1 SGHRS and CDR2 YFSETQ. V trimming: 4 bases; J trimming: 4 bases; junction bases outside the gene matches: 4. This CDR3 comprises 15 residues. CDR3 sequence: CASSPGLAEYNEQFF. CDR3 nucleotide sequence: TGCGCCAGCAGCCCGGGACTAGCGGAGTACAATGAGCAGTTCTTC.